The 12 T cell receptor beta chains reported below all come from one sample, sequenced in a study of blood T cell repertoires in COVID-19. Assay: immunoSEQ multiplex PCR; the TCRdb copy retains only in-frame clones and omits some. Of fewer than 45,000 clones listed, around nine tenths are singletons. Sequencing input: peripheral blood. The receptors originated from a human donor in a cohort sampled during active COVID-19.

The chain carries TRBV4-1 and TRBJ1-1; D is unresolved. V was trimmed by 4 bases and J by 5 bases, leaving 11 bases between them. Germline CDR1 and CDR2: MGHRA and YSYEKL. The CDR3 sequence is 13 residues long. CDR3 DNA sequence: TGCGCCAGCAGCCTGGACGGGGTTACTGAAGCTTTCTTT. Amino acid sequence: CASSLDGVTEAFF.

The chain combines TRBV5-6 with TRBJ1-2; 7 bases fit TRBD1. Trimming removed 4 bases from V and 2 bases from J; junction bases left unmatched: 8. The CDR3 runs 15 residues. Germline loops: CDR1 SGHDT, CDR2 YYEEEE. The CDR3: CASSGVSGQNYGYTF. CDR3 sequence (DNA): TGTGCCAGCAGCGGAGTCTCGGGACAGAACTATGGCTACACCTTC.

The chain combines TRBV6-2 or TRBV6-3 with TRBJ2-5, with TRBD1 as a possible D gene (5 bases). The CDR3 covers 15 residues. V gave up 5 bases and J gave up 7 bases, with 20 bases separating them. In germline, CDR1 is MNHEY, CDR2 SVGEGT. CDR3 nucleotide sequence: TGTGCCAGCAGTAGGCCTGAGCGCCCCCAGGGGACCCAGTACTTC. Protein sequence: CASSRPERPQGTQYF.

The table lists this clone with a few counts. The chain links TRBV12-5 to TRBJ1-1; the D gene is possibly TRBD1 (6 bases). Germline V gives CDR1 LGHNT, CDR2 FRNRAP. V was trimmed by 0 bases and J by 0 bases, leaving 14 bases between them. This CDR3 has 17 amino acids. The CDR3: CASGLVHRDPMNTEAFF. The CDR3 coding sequence is TGTGCTAGTGGTTTGGTCCACAGGGATCCCATGAACACTGAAGCTTTCTTT.

The chain carries TRBV9 and TRBJ2-3; 16 bases line up with TRBD2. Germline assignment: CDR1 SGDLS and CDR2 YYNGEE. V gave up 4 bases and J gave up 5 bases; unmatched junction bases: 10. There are 18 residues in the CDR3. This chain's CDR3 is CASSPLGLAGGPVDTQYF. As DNA, the CDR3 is TGTGCCAGCAGCCCCCTGGGACTAGCGGGGGGGCCGGTAGATACGCAGTATTTT.

J is TRBJ2-1 and V is TRBV19, with TRBD1 as a possible D gene (6 bases). V dropped 7 bases and J dropped 9 bases, with 19 bases sitting between them. CDR1 is LNHDA and CDR2 is SQIVND in the germline V gene (reference sequence). The CDR3 is 14 residues long. CDR3: CASTQATGQGEQFF. CDR3 nucleotide sequence: TGTGCCAGTACTCAAGCGACGGGACAAGGTGAGCAGTTCTTC.

This clone was seen a handful of times. This chain links TRBV19 with TRBJ2-1, with D perhaps TRBD1 (6 bases). Trimming cost V 1 base and J 3 bases, with 7 bases left between them. The CDR3 totals 14 residues. Germline V gene lookup returns CDR1 LNHDA and CDR2 SQIVND (reference sequence). The CDR3 nucleotides are TGTGCCAGTAGTATAGGCAGGGGCTACAATGAGCAGTTCTTC. Amino acid sequence: CASSIGRGYNEQFF.

This rearrangement joins TRBV6-5 to TRBJ2-3; 10 bases line up with TRBD2. Germline values: CDR1 MNHEY, CDR2 SVGAGI. With V trimmed by 5 bases and J by 5 bases, 7 bases remained unmatched. The CDR3 consists of 15 residues. The CDR3: CASSHTSGVGDTQYF. The DNA of the CDR3 is TGTGCCAGCAGTCACACTAGCGGGGTGGGAGATACGCAGTATTTT.

This rearrangement joins TRBV2 to TRBJ1-2, with 10 bases matching TRBD1. With V trimmed by 0 bases and J by 5 bases, 9 bases remained unmatched. The CDR3 runs 17 residues. CDR1 is SNHLY, CDR2 FYNNEI, per germline. CDR3 sequence: CASSEARDRGGKYGYTF. The CDR3 bases are TGTGCCAGCAGTGAAGCTCGGGACAGGGGAGGGAAATATGGCTACACCTTC.

The chain joins TRBV15 to TRBJ1-4; possibly TRBD1 for D (6 bases). This CDR3 contains 16 residues. The germline V and J ends were trimmed by 3 bases and 2 bases, with 13 bases remaining between them. Looked up from germline, CDR1 is LNHNV and CDR2 is YYDKDF (reference sequence). In nucleotides, the CDR3 is TGTGCCACCAGCAGCGTTTCAGGGGTGACTAATGAAAAACTGTTTTTT. Translation gives CATSSVSGVTNEKLFF.

The chain joins TRBV3-1 (or the pseudogene TRBV3-2) to TRBJ1-1; weak D call: TRBD1 (5 bases). CDR1 LGHDT and CDR2 YNNKEL come from the germline V gene (reference sequence). Between the trimmed V and J ends, which lost 0 bases and 0 bases, there was a span of 8 bases. The CDR3 runs 15 residues. The CDR3 spells CASSQEGQLNTEAFF. The CDR3 DNA is TGTGCCAGCAGCCAAGAGGGGCAGCTGAACACTGAAGCTTTCTTT.

The rearrangement joins TRBV19 to TRBJ1-5; 9 bases agree with TRBD1. The germline gives CDR1 LNHDA, CDR2 SQIVND (reference sequence). The CDR3 has 15 residues. The trim removed 5 bases at V and 5 bases at J, leaving 7 bases unmatched. The chain's CDR3 is CASSPTGGLDQPQHF. DNA for the CDR3: TGTGCCAGTAGTCCTACAGGGGGCTTAGATCAGCCCCAGCATTTT.